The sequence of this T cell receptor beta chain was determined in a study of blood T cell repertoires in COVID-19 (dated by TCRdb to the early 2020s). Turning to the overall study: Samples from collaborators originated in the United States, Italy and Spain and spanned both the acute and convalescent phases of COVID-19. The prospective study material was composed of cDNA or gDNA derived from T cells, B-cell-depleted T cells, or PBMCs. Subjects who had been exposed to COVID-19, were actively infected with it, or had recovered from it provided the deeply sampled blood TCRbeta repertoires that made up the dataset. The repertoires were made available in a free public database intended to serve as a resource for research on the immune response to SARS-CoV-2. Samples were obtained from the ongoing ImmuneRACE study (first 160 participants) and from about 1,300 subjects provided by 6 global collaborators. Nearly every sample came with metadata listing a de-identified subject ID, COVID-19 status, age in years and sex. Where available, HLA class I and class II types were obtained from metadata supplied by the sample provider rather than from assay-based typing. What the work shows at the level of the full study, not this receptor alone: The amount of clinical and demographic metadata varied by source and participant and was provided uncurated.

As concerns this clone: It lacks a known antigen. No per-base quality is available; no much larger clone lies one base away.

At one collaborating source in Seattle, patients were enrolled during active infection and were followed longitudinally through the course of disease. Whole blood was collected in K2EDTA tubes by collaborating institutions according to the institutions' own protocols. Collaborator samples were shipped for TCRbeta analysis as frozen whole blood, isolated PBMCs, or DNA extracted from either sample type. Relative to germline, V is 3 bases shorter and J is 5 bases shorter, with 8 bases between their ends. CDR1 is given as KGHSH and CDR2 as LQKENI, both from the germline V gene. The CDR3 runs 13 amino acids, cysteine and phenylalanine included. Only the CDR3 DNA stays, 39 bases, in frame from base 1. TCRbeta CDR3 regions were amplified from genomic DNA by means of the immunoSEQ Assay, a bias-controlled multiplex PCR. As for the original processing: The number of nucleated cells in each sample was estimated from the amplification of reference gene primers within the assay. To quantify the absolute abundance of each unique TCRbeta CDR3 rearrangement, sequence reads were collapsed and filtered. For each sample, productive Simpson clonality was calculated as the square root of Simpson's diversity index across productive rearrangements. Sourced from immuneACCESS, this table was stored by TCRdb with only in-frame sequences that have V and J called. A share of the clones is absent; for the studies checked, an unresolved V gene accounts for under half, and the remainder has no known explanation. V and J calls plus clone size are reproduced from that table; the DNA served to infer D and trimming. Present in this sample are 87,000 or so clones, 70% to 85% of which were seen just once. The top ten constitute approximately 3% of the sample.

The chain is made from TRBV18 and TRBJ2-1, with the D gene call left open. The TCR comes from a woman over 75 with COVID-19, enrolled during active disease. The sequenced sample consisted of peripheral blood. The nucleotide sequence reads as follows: TGTGCCAGCTCACCCTTGTCCGACAATGAGCAGTTCTTC. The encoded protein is CASSPLSDNEQFF.